This passage covers 9 T cell receptor beta chains from one sample sequenced in a study of OX40 agonist ivuxolimab in advanced cancers. Method: immunoSEQ multiplex PCR; TCRdb's copy keeps in-frame clones and lacks some. The table lists roughly 15,000 clones, more than 85% of them singletons, with 65% to 70% in the top ten. Here the sequenced sample was CD4+ or CD8+ T cells sorted from blood, taken in a trial of the OX40 agonist ivuxolimab. All receptors come from an adult with an advanced solid tumor such as melanoma, head and neck, liver or kidney cancer.

The chain is built from TRBV30 and TRBJ1-5; D perhaps matches TRBD1 (6 bases). Germline V lookup: CDR1 GTSNPN, CDR2 SVGIG (reference sequence). Trimming took off 5 bases at V and 6 bases at J, with 14 bases between the two ends. The CDR3 is 13 amino acids. CDR3 amino acids: CAWGAGAAQPQHF. In DNA, the CDR3 is TGTGCCTGGGGGGCAGGGGCAGCTCAGCCCCAGCATTTT.

The CDR3 protein is CASSLGPQETQYF. The CDR3 DNA follows: TGCGCCAGCAGCTTGGGGCCCCAAGAGACCCAGTACTTC. The rearrangement uses TRBV5-1 and TRBJ2-5; D ambiguous. CDR3 length: 13 amino acids. Germline CDR1 and CDR2: SGHRS and YFSETQ. Trimming took 0 bases from V and 1 from J, leaving 4 bases between them.

The chain uses TRBV5-6 and TRBJ2-5, with TRBD2 matching over 14 bases. Germline V gene lookup returns CDR1 SGHDT and CDR2 YYEEEE. V shed 4 bases, J shed 5 bases, and the junction held 16 bases outside the gene matches. The CDR3 is made up of 19 amino acids. DNA of the CDR3: TGTGCCAGCAGCCTAGGACTAGCGGGGGGACCTTTGCTGCGGGAGACCCAGTACTTC. Translation: CASSLGLAGGPLLRETQYF.

The chain couples TRBV7-9 to TRBJ2-5; D gene uncertain. The CDR3 runs 13 residues. Germline V gives CDR1 SEHNR, CDR2 FQNEAQ (reference sequence). The V and J ends lost 5 bases and 4 bases respectively, with 11 bases between them. CDR3 protein: CASSVMWVETQYF. CDR3 nucleotides: TGTGCCAGCAGCGTGATGTGGGTAGAGACCCAGTACTTC.

The J gene is TRBJ2-2, the V gene TRBV27; D is ambiguous. The CDR3 totals 12 residues. V was trimmed by 1 base and J by 4 bases, leaving 1 base between them. Germline lookup yields CDR1 MNHEY and CDR2 SMNVEV (reference sequence). The CDR3 coding sequence is TGTGCCAGCAGTTTATTCACCGGGGAGCTGTTTTTT. It translates to CASSLFTGELFF.

This chain links TRBV9 with TRBJ2-7; 10 bases agree with TRBD1. Trimming cost V 0 bases and J 4 bases; bases outside gene matches: 7. The V gene's germline CDR1 is SGDLS and CDR2 YYNGEE. This CDR3 is 16 amino acids long. The chain's CDR3 is CASSVADRGRGYEQYF. CDR3 in DNA: TGTGCCAGCAGCGTAGCCGACAGGGGGCGAGGTTACGAGCAGTACTTC.

CDR3 coding DNA: TGTGCCAGCTCACCTAGTACCGGGACAGGGTCCTACGAGCAGTACTTC. Translation gives CASSPSTGTGSYEQYF. The chain recombines TRBV18 with TRBJ2-7, with 9 bases matching TRBD1. V gave up 3 bases and J gave up 1 base; unmatched junction bases: 7. Germline lookup yields CDR1 KGHSH and CDR2 LQKENI. The CDR3 spans 16 residues.

This clone was detected only a few times. The chain is built from TRBV11-3 and TRBJ2-7; D remains unclear. The CDR3 sequence is 13 residues long. Germline CDR1 is SGHNT and CDR2 is YENEEA. V was cut by 5 bases and J by 3 bases, with 11 bases left in between. As DNA, the CDR3 is TGTGCCAGCAGCGCAGAGGAGAGCTACGAGCAGTACTTC. Amino acid sequence: CASSAEESYEQYF.

The rearrangement joins TRBV7-9 to TRBJ2-7; 12 bases line up with TRBD1. The CDR3 spans 16 residues. The germline CDR1 and CDR2 sequences are SEHNR and FQNEAQ (reference sequence). J gave up 2 bases and V 5 bases, and 7 bases lay outside the gene matches. The CDR3 here is CASSATRDRGPYEQYF. The CDR3 bases are TGTGCCAGCAGCGCTACCCGGGACAGGGGGCCCTACGAGCAGTACTTC.